Included here is one TCR beta chain sequence, with context. Germline assignment: CDR1 MGHDK and CDR2 SYGVNS. The CDR3 is 15 amino acids. The V gene end was trimmed by 5 bases and the J gene end by 3 bases; junction bases not matched to a gene: 5. These data belong to a study of blood T cell repertoires in COVID-19. Overall study: Collection of acute and convalescent COVID-19 samples took place in the United States, Italy and Spain. Nucleic acid was either cDNA or gDNA, and it came from T cells, B-cell-depleted T cells, or PBMCs.

Source study methods: Amplification from reference gene primers served as the basis for estimated nucleated cell counts. Measured with immunoSEQ multiplex PCR; TCRdb has only the in-frame clones, and not every one. D and trimming were read from the DNA, whereas the V and J calls and clone size are those reported in that table. The table has about 220,000 clones, roughly 81% seen once. The origin of this receptor is a man aged 45-60 years who had recovered from COVID-19. This chain joins TRBV25-1 and TRBJ1-2; 11 bases map to TRBD1. The material sequenced was peripheral blood. The CDR3 region has the DNA TGTGCCAGCAGTCCCCGGACAGGGGGCCACTATGGCTACACCTTC. The encoded protein is CASSPRTGGHYGYTF.